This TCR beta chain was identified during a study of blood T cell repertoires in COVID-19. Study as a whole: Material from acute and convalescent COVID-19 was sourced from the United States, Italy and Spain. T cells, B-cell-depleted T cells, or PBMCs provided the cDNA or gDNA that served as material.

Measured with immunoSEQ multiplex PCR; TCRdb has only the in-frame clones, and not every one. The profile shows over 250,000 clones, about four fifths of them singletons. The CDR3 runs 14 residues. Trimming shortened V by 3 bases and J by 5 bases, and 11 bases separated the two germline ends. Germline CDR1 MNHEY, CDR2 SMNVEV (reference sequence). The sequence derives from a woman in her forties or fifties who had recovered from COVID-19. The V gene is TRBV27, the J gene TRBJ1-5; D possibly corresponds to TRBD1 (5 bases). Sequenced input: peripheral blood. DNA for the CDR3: TGTGCCAGCAGTTTCGGACGGGGGTATCAGCCCCAGCATTTT. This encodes CASSFGRGYQPQHF.